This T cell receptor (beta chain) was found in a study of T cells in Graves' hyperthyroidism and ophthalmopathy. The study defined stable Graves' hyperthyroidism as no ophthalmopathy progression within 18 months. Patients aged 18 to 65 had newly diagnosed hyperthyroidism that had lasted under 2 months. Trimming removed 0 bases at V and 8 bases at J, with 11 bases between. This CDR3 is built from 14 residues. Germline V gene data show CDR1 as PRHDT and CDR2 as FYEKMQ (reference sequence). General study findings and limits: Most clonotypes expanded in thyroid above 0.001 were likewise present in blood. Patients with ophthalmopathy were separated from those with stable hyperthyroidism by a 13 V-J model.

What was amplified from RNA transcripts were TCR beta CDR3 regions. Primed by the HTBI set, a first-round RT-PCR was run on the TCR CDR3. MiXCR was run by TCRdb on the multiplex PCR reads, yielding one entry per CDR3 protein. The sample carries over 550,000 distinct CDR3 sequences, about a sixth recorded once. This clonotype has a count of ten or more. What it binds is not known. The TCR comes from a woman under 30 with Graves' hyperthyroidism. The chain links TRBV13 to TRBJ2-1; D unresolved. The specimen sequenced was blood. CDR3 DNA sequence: TGTGCCAGCAGCTTAGGAGCCGGATATCATGAGCAGTTCTTC. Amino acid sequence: CASSLGAGYHEQFF.